One and the same sample provided the 9 T cell receptor beta chains below, sequenced in a study of spatial heterogeneity in lung cancer. Time point meaning: sample taken at primary tumor resection. TCRdb re-called the 5' RACE reads with MiXCR, one entry per CDR3 protein. The sample has over 15,000 distinct CDR3 sequences; 6% to 7.5% are singletons. These TCRs' antigens remain unknown. Notes on the study in general: Expanded intratumoral alpha and beta TCR counts tracked tumor mutation counts.

The source material was lung tumor tissue, sampled at surgery. The receptors originated from a female donor with early-stage non-small cell lung cancer.

This clonotype was counted between two and nine times. This chain connects TRBV4-1 to TRBJ1-4, with D uncertain. This CDR3 comprises 14 residues. Trimming left V 3 bases short and J 0 bases short, with 5 bases between. In germline, CDR1 is MGHRA, CDR2 YSYEKL. The CDR3 coding sequence is TGCGCCAGCAGCCACATTGCAACTAATGAAAAACTGTTTTTT. Translating gives CASSHIATNEKLFF.

This clonotype has a count of ten or more. V gene TRBV5-1 combines with J gene TRBJ2-5; TRBD2 might be the D (5 bases). The CDR3 loop spans 13 amino acids. Germline V gene sequence: CDR1 SGHRS, CDR2 YFSETQ. V shed 4 bases and J shed 3 bases, with 10 bases lying between them. The CDR3: CASSVDFKETQYF. The CDR3, as DNA: TGCGCCAGCAGCGTGGACTTTAAAGAGACCCAGTACTTC.

This clonotype has ten or more counts. The chain uses TRBV4-1 and TRBJ2-1, with D uncertain. Between the trimmed V and J ends, which lost 0 bases and 0 bases, there was a span of 6 bases. Germline lookup yields CDR1 MGHRA and CDR2 YSYEKL. There are 15 residues in the CDR3. CDR3 protein: CASSQDTDSYNEQFF. The CDR3 DNA is TGCGCCAGCAGCCAAGACACGGACTCCTACAATGAGCAGTTCTTC.

The sample holds a few counts of this clonotype. The chain employs TRBV20-1 and TRBJ2-7, with D perhaps assigned TRBD1 or TRBD2 (6 bases each). CDR3 length: 16 amino acids. Trimming took off 0 bases at V and 2 bases at J, with 17 bases between the two ends. Germline lookup yields CDR1 DFQATT and CDR2 SNEGSKA (reference sequence). Here the CDR3 reads CSARDEGGKRTYEQYF. The CDR3 DNA is TGCAGTGCTAGAGATGAAGGGGGGAAAAGGACCTACGAGCAGTACTTC.

This clonotype was detected only a few times. The V gene is TRBV29-1, the J gene TRBJ2-7; 11 bases match TRBD2. CDR3 length equals 15 residues. In germline, CDR1 is SQVTM, CDR2 ANQGSEA. The junction had 5 bases not matched to a gene; V was cut back by 1 base and J by 3 bases. The CDR3 nucleotides are TGCAGCGTTGAAGTTGGGACTAGCGGTGTCTACGAGCAGTACTTC. Translation gives CSVEVGTSGVYEQYF.

This clonotype was recorded at least ten times. CDR3 residues: CASSFSPNEQFF. The DNA for the CDR3 is TGTGCCAGCAGTTTTAGCCCGAATGAGCAGTTCTTC. This chain connects TRBV12-3 or TRBV12-4 to TRBJ2-1; the D is unclear. Trimming removed 3 bases from V and 7 bases from J, with 7 bases in between. This CDR3 has 12 residues.

This clonotype has ten or more counts. The chain joins TRBV29-1 to TRBJ2-3; 7 bases are shared with TRBD2. The ends lost 6 bases at V and 2 bases at J; junction bases unmatched: 11. From germline, CDR1 is SQVTM and CDR2 ANQGSEA. This CDR3 contains 15 residues. CDR3 in DNA: TGCAGCGTCGCTAGGTACGGGGGGATCACAGATACGCAGTATTTT. Translation gives CSVARYGGITDTQYF.

Many counts were recorded for this clonotype. The J gene is TRBJ1-2, the V gene TRBV3-1, with D possibly TRBD1 on 6 matching bases. The CDR3 spans 14 residues. Germline CDR1 and CDR2: LGHDT and YNNKEL (reference sequence). V lost 4 bases, J lost 4 bases, and 13 bases lay in between. The CDR3 spells CASSRQGGIYGYTF. CDR3 nucleotide sequence: TGTGCCAGCAGCCGGCAAGGGGGTATCTATGGCTACACCTTC.

By sample share, this clonotype is medium-sized. The chain has TRBV5-5 and TRBJ2-3; 7 positions match TRBD2. Trimming at V came to 2 bases and at J to 0 bases, leaving 3 bases not matched to a gene. Germline CDR1 and CDR2: SGHKS and YYEKEE (reference sequence). CDR3 length: 15 residues. The CDR3 region is CASSLTSASTDTQYF. CDR3 nucleotides: TGTGCCAGCAGCTTAACTAGCGCAAGCACAGATACGCAGTATTTT.